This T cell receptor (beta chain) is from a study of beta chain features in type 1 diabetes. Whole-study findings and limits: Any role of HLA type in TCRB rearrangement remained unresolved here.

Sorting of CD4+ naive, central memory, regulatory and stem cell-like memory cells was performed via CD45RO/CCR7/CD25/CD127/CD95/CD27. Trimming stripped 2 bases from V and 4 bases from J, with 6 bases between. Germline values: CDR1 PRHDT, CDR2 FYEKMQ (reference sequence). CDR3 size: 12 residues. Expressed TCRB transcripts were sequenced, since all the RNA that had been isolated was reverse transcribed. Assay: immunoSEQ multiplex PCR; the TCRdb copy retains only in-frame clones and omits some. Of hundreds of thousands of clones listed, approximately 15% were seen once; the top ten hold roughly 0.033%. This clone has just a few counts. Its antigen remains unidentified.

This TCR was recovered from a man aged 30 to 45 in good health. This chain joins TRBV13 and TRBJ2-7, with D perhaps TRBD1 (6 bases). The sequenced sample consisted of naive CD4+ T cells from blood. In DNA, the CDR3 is TGTGCCAGCAGCTTAAGGGGGTACGAGCAGTACGTC. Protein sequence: CASSLRGYEQYV.